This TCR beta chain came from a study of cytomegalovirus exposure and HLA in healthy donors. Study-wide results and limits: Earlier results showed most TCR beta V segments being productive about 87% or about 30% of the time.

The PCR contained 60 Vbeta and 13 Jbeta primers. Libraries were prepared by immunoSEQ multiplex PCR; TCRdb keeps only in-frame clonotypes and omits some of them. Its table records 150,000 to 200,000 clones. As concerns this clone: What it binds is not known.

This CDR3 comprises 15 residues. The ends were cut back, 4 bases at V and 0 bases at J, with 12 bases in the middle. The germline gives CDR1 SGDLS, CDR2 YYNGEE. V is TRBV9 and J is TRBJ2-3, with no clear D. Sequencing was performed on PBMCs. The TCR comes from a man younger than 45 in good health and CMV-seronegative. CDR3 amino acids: CASSPRSKSTDTQYF. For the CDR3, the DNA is TGTGCCAGCAGCCCCCGAAGCAAGAGCACAGATACGCAGTATTTT.